A single sample is the source of the 5 T cell receptor beta chains below, sequenced in a study of radiation and T cells in renal cell carcinoma. Profiled with immunoSEQ multiplex PCR; TCRdb holds only in-frame clones, not every one. Of under 65,000 clones listed, around 78% are singletons. Time point noted: baseline pretreatment blood. Documented treatment: 15 Gy SBRT to primary tumor, nephrectomy 4 weeks later. The starting material was blood, obtained from a patient whose treatment included radiotherapy and nephrectomy. The receptors were gathered from a man aged 60 to 75 with renal cell carcinoma.

This chain uses TRBV15 with TRBJ2-1; 8 nucleotides line up with TRBD2. The CDR3 is 17 residues long. Germline V gene lookup returns CDR1 LNHNV and CDR2 YYDKDF (reference sequence). The V segment lost 6 bases and the J segment 7 bases; nucleotides outside the gene matches: 17. CDR3 DNA sequence: TGTGCCACCAGTCTTAACCCCCGTCGCGGGGGGTGGAATGAGCAGTTCTTC. This translates into CATSLNPRRGGWNEQFF.

The chain has TRBV5-1 and TRBJ2-7; 7 bases line up with TRBD1. Germline assignment: CDR1 SGHRS and CDR2 YFSETQ. This CDR3 region has 13 residues. The trim removed 4 bases at V and 7 bases at J, leaving 8 bases unmatched. The CDR3 sequence is CASSPDRVGEQYF. The CDR3 nucleotides read TGCGCCAGCAGCCCAGACAGGGTAGGAGAGCAGTACTTC.

CDR3 in amino acids: CASFLGAGDTQYF. The CDR3 bases are TGCGCCAGCTTTCTAGGGGCGGGAGATACGCAGTATTTT. V usage is TRBV5-1 and J usage is TRBJ2-3, with D tentatively TRBD1 or TRBD2 (5 bases each). Germline V lookup: CDR1 SGHRS, CDR2 YFSETQ. The CDR3 sequence is 13 residues long. Trimming pared 7 bases from V and 5 bases from J, leaving 14 bases between.

The chain combines TRBV5-1 with TRBJ2-7; D is unresolved. Trimming stripped 0 bases from V and 0 bases from J, with 10 bases between. Germline CDR1 and CDR2: SGHRS and YFSETQ. The length of the CDR3 is 15 residues. CDR3 amino acids: CASSLDGRTSYEQYF. The CDR3 nucleotides read TGCGCCAGCAGCTTGGACGGCCGAACCTCCTACGAGCAGTACTTC.

CDR3 sequence: CASSFRDDEQYF. The CDR3 DNA reads as TGTGCCAGCAGCTTCCGGGATGACGAGCAGTACTTC. The chain carries TRBV5-5 and TRBJ2-7; D may be TRBD2 (5 bases). Trimming took 2 bases from V and 5 from J, leaving 8 bases between them. This CDR3 has 12 residues. Germline loops: CDR1 SGHKS, CDR2 YYEKEE (reference sequence).